This T cell receptor (beta chain) was found in a study of blood T cells in healthy people across ages. J gave up 9 bases and V 0 bases, and 10 bases lay outside the gene matches. There are 18 residues in the CDR3. Germline V CDR1 and CDR2: SGDLS, YYNGEE. The authors ran a second PCR of roughly 6 to 12 cycles using a sample-barcoded 5' primer and a J-beta primer mix. Each CDR3 protein is one row after TCRdb ran MiXCR on the 5' RACE reads. Of 450,000 to 700,000 distinct CDR3 sequences listed, about 25% are singletons. Extracted total RNA amounted to at least 5.5 micrograms for each sample. The table lists this clonotype with a few counts.

The gene calls are TRBV9 and TRBJ2-1, with 15 nucleotides matching TRBD2. This clonotype originated in a woman in her 70s in good health. The specimen was blood. CDR3 DNA sequence: TGTGCCAGCAGCGTAGGCCCCGGGACTAGCGGGGGGACGGGTGAGCAGTTCTTC. Its protein product is CASSVGPGTSGGTGEQFF.